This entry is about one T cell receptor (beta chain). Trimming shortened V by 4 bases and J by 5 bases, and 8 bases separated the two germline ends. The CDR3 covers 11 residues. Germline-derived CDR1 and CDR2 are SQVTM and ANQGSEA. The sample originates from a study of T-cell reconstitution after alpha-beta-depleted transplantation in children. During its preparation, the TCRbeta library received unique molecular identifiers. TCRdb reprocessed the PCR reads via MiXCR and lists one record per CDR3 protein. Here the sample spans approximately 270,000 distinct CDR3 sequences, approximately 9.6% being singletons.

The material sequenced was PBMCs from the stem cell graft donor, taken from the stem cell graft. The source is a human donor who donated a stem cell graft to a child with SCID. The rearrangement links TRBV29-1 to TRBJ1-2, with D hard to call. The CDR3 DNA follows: TGCAGCGTTGTAAGGGATTATGGCTACACCTTC. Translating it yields CSVVRDYGYTF.